These 30 T cell receptor beta chains share one sample of origin, sequenced in a study of T cell repertoires in cytomegalovirus infection. TCRdb reprocessed the reads with MiXCR, giving one entry per CDR3 protein. The table shows around 180,000 distinct CDR3 sequences, with roughly 27% occurring only once. The source material was PBMCs. The receptors stem from a human donor in good health (CMV status not recorded). Some clones in this sample may be carry-over from other donors' samples.

In this sample, this clonotype turned up a few times. This CDR3 is CSVPGQTNTEAFF. The CDR3 nucleotides are TGCAGCGTACCGGGACAGACGAACACTGAAGCTTTCTTT. The rearrangement links TRBV29-1 to TRBJ1-1, with 7 nucleotides matching TRBD1. Germline CDR1 SQVTM, CDR2 ANQGSEA. Unmatched junction bases numbered 5, after V lost 6 bases and J lost 1 base. The CDR3 covers 13 residues.

The chain combines TRBV7-3 with TRBJ2-1; D uncertain. The V gene lost 5 bases and the J gene lost 8 bases, with 13 bases spanning the gap. The CDR3 consists of 13 residues. Germline-derived CDR1 and CDR2 are SGHTA and FQGTGA. CDR3 amino acids: CASSASVLDEQFF. CDR3 bases: TGTGCCAGCAGCGCGAGTGTCTTGGATGAGCAGTTCTTC.

The chain links TRBV12-3 or TRBV12-4 to TRBJ2-7; 9 bases fit TRBD1. V shed 7 bases and J 6 bases; nucleotides not matched to a gene: 10. The CDR3 runs 14 residues. The CDR3 spells CASIYRGRVGEQYF. Written as DNA, the CDR3 is TGTGCCAGCATCTACAGGGGGCGGGTTGGCGAGCAGTACTTC.

This clonotype was observed a handful of times. The V gene is TRBV6-1, the J gene TRBJ1-1; D is uncertain. The ends were cut back, 5 bases at V and 1 base at J, with 11 bases in the middle. This CDR3 spans 14 amino acids. Germline V lookup: CDR1 MNHNS, CDR2 SASEGT. In nucleotides, the CDR3 is TGTGCCAGCAGTAATGCCTGGGAGAACACTGAAGCTTTCTTT. Translation: CASSNAWENTEAFF.

CDR3 nucleotide sequence: TGTGCCAGCACTGCTAGCGGGGGCCCAGATACGCAGTATTTT. It translates to CASTASGGPDTQYF. The V call is TRBV6-1, the J call TRBJ2-3; 10 nucleotides line up with TRBD2. The CDR3 loop spans 14 amino acids. Germline lookup yields CDR1 MNHNS and CDR2 SASEGT. Trimming cost V 7 bases and J 4 bases; bases outside gene matches: 5.

The chain employs TRBV29-1 and TRBJ2-7; 12 nucleotides line up with TRBD1. V was clipped by 6 bases and J by 5 bases; unmatched bases: 11. Germline V gene lookup returns CDR1 SQVTM and CDR2 ANQGSEA. The CDR3 sequence is 15 residues long. CDR3 loop: CSVPRDRGRDDEQYF. The CDR3 nucleotides read TGCAGCGTACCCCGGGACAGGGGGCGCGACGACGAGCAGTACTTC.

This clonotype was seen only a few times. This CDR3 is CASSAGAQPQHF. Here the CDR3 DNA reads TGTGCCAGTAGTGCCGGGGCTCAGCCCCAGCATTTT. The rearrangement uses TRBV19 and TRBJ1-5; D may be TRBD1 (5 bases). The CDR3 has 12 residues. V lost 5 bases to trimming and J lost 6 bases, with 8 bases between them. The germline V gene encodes CDR1 LNHDA and CDR2 SQIVND (reference sequence). The full variable domain, with the rest looked up from reference TRBV19 and TRBJ1-5, is DGGITQSPKYLFRKEGQNVTLSCEQNLNHDAMYWYRQDPGQGLRLIYYSQIVNDFQKGDIAEGYSVSREKKESFPLTVTSAQKNPTAFYLCASSAGAQPQHFGDGTRLSIL.

This clonotype was picked up a small number of times. The chain employs TRBV18 and TRBJ1-3; D unclear. CDR1 and CDR2 (germline): KGHSH, LQKENI. The V gene lost 2 bases and the J gene lost 1 base, with 12 bases spanning the gap. The CDR3 loop spans 16 amino acids. This CDR3 reads CASSPYSTSSGNTIYF. The CDR3 DNA is TGTGCCAGCTCACCATATTCGACGTCGTCTGGAAACACCATATATTTT.

This clonotype was recorded a few times. This chain joins TRBV6-5 and TRBJ1-1, with 9 positions matching TRBD1. The CDR3 runs 17 residues. The J segment lost 4 bases and the V segment lost 0 bases, leaving 9 bases of the junction unmatched. Germline lookup yields CDR1 MNHEY and CDR2 SVGAGI. CDR3 region: CASSYSTGGISSTEAFF. CDR3 coding DNA: TGTGCCAGCAGTTACTCTACAGGGGGCATCTCAAGCACTGAAGCTTTCTTT.

This clonotype was found once. The rearrangement uses TRBV6-2 or TRBV6-3 and TRBJ1-1; possible D gene TRBD1, 6 bases. Germline CDR1 MNHEY, CDR2 SVGEGT. With 2 bases removed from V and 1 base from J, the gap between germline ends came to 17 bases. The CDR3 consists of 17 residues. Written as DNA, the CDR3 is TGTGCCAGCAGTTACGGCTTATCTGTCAGGGGGAACACTGAAGCTTTCTTT. Residues: CASSYGLSVRGNTEAFF.

This clonotype was detected a few times. V and J are TRBV7-9 and TRBJ1-3; D is ambiguous. Per germline, CDR1 SEHNR and CDR2 FQNEAQ (reference sequence). V lost 7 bases and J lost 0, with 10 bases in between. CDR3 size: 14 residues. In DNA, the CDR3 is TGTGCCAGCACCGAAGGCCTCTCTGGAAACACCATATATTTT. Translated, it gives CASTEGLSGNTIYF.

The chain combines TRBV7-2 with TRBJ1-6; D uncertain. CDR1 is SGHTA, CDR2 FQGNSA, per germline. The CDR3 sequence is 17 residues long. V was pared by 0 bases and J by 7 bases, with 16 bases between. The CDR3 DNA reads TGTGCCAGCAGCTTAGCATTCACGGACTTAGCGAATTCACCCCTCCACTTT. This sequence encodes CASSLAFTDLANSPLHF.

This clonotype was detected a few times. The chain uses TRBV7-2 and TRBJ1-1; maybe TRBD1 (5 bases). Germline CDR1 SGHTA, CDR2 FQGNSA. The CDR3 runs 18 residues. V gave up 5 bases and J gave up 1 base, with 23 bases separating them. CDR3 residues: CASSISVRSLQGNTEAFF. Written as DNA, the CDR3 is TGTGCCAGCAGCATTAGCGTCAGAAGCCTTCAGGGGAACACTGAAGCTTTCTTT.

This clonotype has at least ten counts. V gene TRBV7-2 combines with J gene TRBJ2-1; 14 positions match TRBD2. Trimming at V came to 5 bases and at J to 4 bases, leaving 13 bases not matched to a gene. The length of the CDR3 is 19 residues. From germline, CDR1 is SGHTA and CDR2 FQGNSA. The CDR3 is CASSQRLAGGLAVYNEQFF. CDR3 DNA: TGTGCCAGCAGCCAAAGACTAGCGGGGGGGCTGGCCGTTTACAATGAGCAGTTCTTC.

The rearrangement links TRBV6-2 or TRBV6-3 to TRBJ1-1; 7 bases are a match to TRBD1. V lost 8 bases, J lost 1 base, and 13 bases stayed unmatched. Germline values: CDR1 MNHEY, CDR2 SVGEGT. The CDR3 spans 16 residues. CDR3 DNA sequence: TGTGCCAGCGGCAAGGTAAAGGGGGCATCGAACACTGAAGCTTTCTTT. Translating it yields CASGKVKGASNTEAFF.

This clonotype was detected only a few times. The chain links TRBV2 to TRBJ2-5; TRBD2 might be the D (5 bases). V was trimmed by 6 bases and J by 1 base, leaving 9 bases between them. CDR1 is SNHLY and CDR2 is FYNNEI in the germline V gene. This CDR3 spans 13 amino acids. CDR3 DNA: TGTGCCAGCAGGATTGGACTCCAAGAGACCCAGTACTTC. This encodes CASRIGLQETQYF.

This clonotype occurred a few times. The V gene is TRBV11-3, the J gene TRBJ1-1; 8 nucleotides align to TRBD1. Germline V CDR1 and CDR2: SGHNT, YENEEA. The ends lost 5 bases at V and 5 bases at J; junction bases unmatched: 16. The CDR3 spans 17 residues. The CDR3 protein is CASSDSGTGVGGTEAFF. The CDR3 nucleotides are TGTGCCAGCAGCGATTCCGGGACAGGAGTAGGTGGGACTGAAGCTTTCTTT.

The chain links TRBV6-5 to TRBJ2-3; maybe TRBD2 (5 bases). The CDR3 runs to 15 residues. Deletions cut 2 bases from V and 0 bases from J, with 9 bases between. The germline CDR1 and CDR2 sequences are MNHEY and SVGAGI. The CDR3: CASSYAGPSTDTQYF. Written as DNA, the CDR3 is TGTGCCAGCAGTTACGCGGGTCCTAGCACAGATACGCAGTATTTT.

The chain links TRBV20-1 to TRBJ1-1; weak D call: TRBD1 (6 bases). CDR3 length equals 14 residues. Germline V CDR1 and CDR2: DFQATT, SNEGSKA (reference sequence). Trimming removed 5 bases at V and 5 bases at J, with 18 bases between. The CDR3 reads CSALLPRGITEAFF. The CDR3 DNA reads as TGCAGTGCTCTACTTCCCAGGGGTATAACTGAAGCTTTCTTT.

In its sample, this clonotype was seen many times. This chain links TRBV19 with TRBJ1-3; D call uncertain. Germline V gene data show CDR1 as LNHDA and CDR2 as SQIVND (reference sequence). This CDR3 is 18 amino acids long. V gave up 3 bases and J gave up 0 bases, with 18 bases separating them. CDR3 region: CASSMGVHLSYSGNTIYF. The CDR3 nucleotides are TGTGCCAGTAGTATGGGAGTACACCTGAGCTACTCTGGAAACACCATATATTTT. The full variable domain, with the rest looked up from reference TRBV19 and TRBJ1-3, is DGGITQSPKYLFRKEGQNVTLSCEQNLNHDAMYWYRQDPGQGLRLIYYSQIVNDFQKGDIAEGYSVSREKKESFPLTVTSAQKNPTAFYLCASSMGVHLSYSGNTIYFGEGSWLTVV.

This clonotype was counted a few times. The CDR3 DNA follows: TGTGCCAGTAGTACCCACAGGGGTGTCCCAGATACGCAGTATTTT. Protein product: CASSTHRGVPDTQYF. The chain carries TRBV19 and TRBJ2-3; 7 bases are a match to TRBD1. Per germline, CDR1 LNHDA and CDR2 SQIVND (reference sequence). This CDR3 has 15 amino acids. J lost 4 bases, V lost 4 bases, and 8 bases had no gene match.

The chain is built from TRBV5-1 and TRBJ2-1; 9 bases map to TRBD2. The V segment lost 1 base and the J segment 3 bases; nucleotides outside the gene matches: 2. Looked up from germline, CDR1 is SGHRS and CDR2 is YFSETQ. The CDR3 is 15 residues long. The CDR3 DNA reads as TGCGCCAGCAGCTTGCTAGCGGGGAACTACAATGAGCAGTTCTTC. Its protein product is CASSLLAGNYNEQFF.

V is TRBV12-3 or TRBV12-4 and J is TRBJ1-1, with D possibly being TRBD1 (5 bases). V was cut by 6 bases and J by 6 bases, with 14 bases left in between. The CDR3 length is 13 residues. CDR3 residues: CASSPSRDAEAFF. CDR3 coding DNA: TGTGCCAGCAGCCCCTCCCGGGACGCTGAAGCTTTCTTT.

J is TRBJ2-1 and V is TRBV29-1; D is possibly TRBD1 (6 bases). The V gene's germline CDR1 is SQVTM and CDR2 ANQGSEA. The CDR3 covers 16 residues. V was clipped by 1 base and J by 1 base, with 14 bases between them. Written as DNA, the CDR3 is TGCAGCGTTGAAGCCCCCGACAGGACGTCCTACAATGAGCAGTTCTTC. This translates into CSVEAPDRTSYNEQFF.

The chain employs TRBV7-4 and TRBJ2-5; 8 positions agree with TRBD1. CDR1 and CDR2 (germline): SGHVT, SQSDAQ. The CDR3 totals 14 residues. After removal of 6 bases from V and 5 bases from J, the junction contained 8 bases not matched to a gene. The CDR3 sequence: CASRAGGQVETQYF. The CDR3 nucleotides are TGTGCCAGCAGAGCAGGGGGCCAAGTGGAGACCCAGTACTTC. Full variable domain (remainder filled in from reference TRBV7-4 and TRBJ2-5): GAGVSQSPRYKVAKRGRDVALRCDSISGHVTLYWYRQTLGQGSEVLTYSQSDAQRDKSGRPSGRFSAERPERSVSTLKIQRTEQGDSAVYLCASRAGGQVETQYFGPGTRLLVL.

The chain has TRBV5-1 and TRBJ2-1, with 7 bases matching TRBD2. The germline V gene encodes CDR1 SGHRS and CDR2 YFSETQ. The CDR3 loop spans 15 amino acids. Trimming cost V 4 bases and J 0 bases; bases outside gene matches: 4. This CDR3 is CASSRDYSSYNEQFF. CDR3 DNA sequence: TGCGCCAGCAGCCGGGACTACAGCTCCTACAATGAGCAGTTCTTC.

A word on this clonotype: The junction and the germline gene differ at one end; a read error may be behind it. The chain uses TRBV7-8 and TRBJ1-3, with 8 bases matching TRBD1. This CDR3 comprises 19 residues. Germline V gene sequence: CDR1 SGHVS, CDR2 FQNEAQ. In DNA, the CDR3 is TGTGACAGCAGCTTAGAGAATGCCCGGACAGGGACCTCTGGAACCACCATATATTTT. This gives the protein CDSSLENARTGTSGTTIYF.

The chain has TRBV18 and TRBJ2-5; D is uncertain. Trimming shortened V by 4 bases and J by 1 base, and 10 bases separated the two germline ends. CDR1 KGHSH and CDR2 LQKENI come from the germline V gene. The CDR3 runs 14 residues. The CDR3, as DNA: TGTGCCAGCTCACGGTCGGAGATCCAAGAGACCCAGTACTTC. As protein: CASSRSEIQETQYF. The entire variable domain, with the rest obtained from reference TRBV18 and TRBJ2-5, is as follows: NAGVMQNPRHLVRRRGQEARLRCSPMKGHSHVYWYRQLPEEGLKFMVYLQKENIIDESGMPKERFSAEFPKEGPSILRIQQVVRGDSAAYFCASSRSEIQETQYFGPGTRLLVL.

This clonotype has more than one count but fewer than ten. The V call is TRBV5-5, the J call TRBJ2-3; 10 bases fit TRBD2. Trimming cost V 5 bases and J 3 bases; bases outside gene matches: 12. The CDR3 is made up of 17 amino acids. Germline V gives CDR1 SGHKS, CDR2 YYEKEE (reference sequence). CDR3 region: CASSLLLSSGGTDTQYF. The CDR3 DNA reads TGTGCCAGCAGTTTACTCCTTTCTAGCGGGGGAACAGATACGCAGTATTTT. The entire variable domain, with the rest obtained from reference TRBV5-5 and TRBJ2-3, is as follows: DAGVTQSPTHLIKTRGQQVTLRCSPISGHKSVSWYQQVLGQGPQFIFQYYEKEERGRGNFPDRFSARQFPNYSSELNVNALLLGDSALYLCASSLLLSSGGTDTQYFGPGTRLTVL.

V and J are TRBV5-4 and TRBJ2-2, with D possibly matching TRBD2 (6 bases). Germline V lookup: CDR1 SGHNT, CDR2 YYREEE (reference sequence). The V end was cut by 5 bases, the J end by 3 bases, with 11 bases between. The CDR3 covers 14 residues. CDR3 residues: CASRRDPDTGELFF. The CDR3 nucleotides read TGTGCCAGCAGGCGGGACCCTGACACCGGGGAGCTGTTTTTT.